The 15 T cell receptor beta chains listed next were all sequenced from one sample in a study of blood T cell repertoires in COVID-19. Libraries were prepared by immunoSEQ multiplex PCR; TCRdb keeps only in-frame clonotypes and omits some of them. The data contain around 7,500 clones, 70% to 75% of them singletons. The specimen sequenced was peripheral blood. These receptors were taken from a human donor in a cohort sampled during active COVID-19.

The CDR3 DNA reads as TGTGCCAGCAGTTCAGGAGGGAGGCGGCCCCAGCATTTT. Encoded protein: CASSSGGRRPQHF. The genes are TRBV6-5 and TRBJ1-5, with D unresolved. Germline loops: CDR1 MNHEY, CDR2 SVGAGI. V was cut by 4 bases and J by 9 bases, with 13 bases left in between. The CDR3 extends over 13 amino acids.

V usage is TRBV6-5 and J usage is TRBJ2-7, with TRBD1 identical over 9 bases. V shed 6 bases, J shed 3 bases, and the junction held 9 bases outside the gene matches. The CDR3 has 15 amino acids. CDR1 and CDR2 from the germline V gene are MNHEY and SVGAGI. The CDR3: CASSFEPGQGYEQYF. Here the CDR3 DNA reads TGTGCCAGCAGCTTCGAACCGGGACAGGGCTACGAGCAGTACTTC.

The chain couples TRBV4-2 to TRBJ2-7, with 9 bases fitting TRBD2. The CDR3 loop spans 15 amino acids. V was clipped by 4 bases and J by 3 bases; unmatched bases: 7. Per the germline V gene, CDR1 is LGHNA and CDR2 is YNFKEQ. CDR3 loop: CASSRTTSGNYEQYF. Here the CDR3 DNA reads TGTGCCAGCAGCCGAACGACTAGCGGAAACTACGAGCAGTACTTC.

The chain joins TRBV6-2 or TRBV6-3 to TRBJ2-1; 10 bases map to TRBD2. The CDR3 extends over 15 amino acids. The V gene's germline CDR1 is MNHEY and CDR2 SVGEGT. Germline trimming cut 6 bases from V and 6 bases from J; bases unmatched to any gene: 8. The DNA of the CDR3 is TGTGCCAGCAGCTATCTAGCGGGAGAAGGCAATGAGCAGTTCTTC. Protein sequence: CASSYLAGEGNEQFF.

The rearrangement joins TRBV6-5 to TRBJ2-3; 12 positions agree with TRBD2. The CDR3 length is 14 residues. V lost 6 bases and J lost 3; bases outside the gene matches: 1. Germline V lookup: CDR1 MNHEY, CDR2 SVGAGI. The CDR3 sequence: CASRTSGGTDTQYF. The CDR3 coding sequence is TGTGCCAGCAGGACTAGCGGGGGAACAGATACGCAGTATTTT.

Written as DNA, the CDR3 is TGTGCCAGCAGCCCACTCCGGGTCTCGAACACTGAAGCTTTCTTT. Amino acids: CASSPLRVSNTEAFF. The chain employs TRBV7-2 and TRBJ1-1; D remains ambiguous. V shed 5 bases and J shed 1 base, with 14 bases lying between them. The CDR3 contains 15 residues. Per germline, CDR1 SGHTA and CDR2 FQGNSA.

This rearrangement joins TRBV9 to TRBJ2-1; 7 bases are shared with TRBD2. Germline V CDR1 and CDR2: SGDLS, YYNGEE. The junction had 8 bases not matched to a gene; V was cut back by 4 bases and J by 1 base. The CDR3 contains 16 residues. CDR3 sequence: CASSPYLAVSYNEQFF. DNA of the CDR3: TGTGCCAGCAGCCCCTATCTAGCGGTTTCCTACAATGAGCAGTTCTTC. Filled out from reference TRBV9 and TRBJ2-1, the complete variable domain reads DSGVTQTPKHLITATGQRVTLRCSPRSGDLSVYWYQQSLDQGLQFLIQYYNGEERAKGNILERFSAQQFPDLHSELNLSSLELGDSALYFCASSPYLAVSYNEQFFGPGTRLTVL.

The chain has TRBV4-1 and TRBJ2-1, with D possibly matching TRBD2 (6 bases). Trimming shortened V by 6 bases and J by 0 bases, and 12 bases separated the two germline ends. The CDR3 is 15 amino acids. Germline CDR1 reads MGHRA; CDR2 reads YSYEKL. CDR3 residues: CASRGGGSSYNEQFF. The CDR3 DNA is TGCGCCAGCAGGGGGGGAGGTAGCTCCTACAATGAGCAGTTCTTC.

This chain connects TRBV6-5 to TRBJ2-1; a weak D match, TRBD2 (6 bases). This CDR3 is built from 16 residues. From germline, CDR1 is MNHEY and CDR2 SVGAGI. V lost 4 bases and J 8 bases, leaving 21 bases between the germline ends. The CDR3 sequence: CASSLSGSRVSDEQFF. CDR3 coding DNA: TGTGCCAGCAGTTTGTCCGGGAGTAGGGTTTCGGATGAGCAGTTCTTC.

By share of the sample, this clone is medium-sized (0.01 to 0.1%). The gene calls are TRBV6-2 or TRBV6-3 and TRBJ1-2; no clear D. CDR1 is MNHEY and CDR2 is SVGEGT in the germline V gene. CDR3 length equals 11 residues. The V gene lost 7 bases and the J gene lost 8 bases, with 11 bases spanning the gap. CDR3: CASNPRGGYTF. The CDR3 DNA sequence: TGTGCCAGCAACCCCCGGGGAGGCTACACCTTC.

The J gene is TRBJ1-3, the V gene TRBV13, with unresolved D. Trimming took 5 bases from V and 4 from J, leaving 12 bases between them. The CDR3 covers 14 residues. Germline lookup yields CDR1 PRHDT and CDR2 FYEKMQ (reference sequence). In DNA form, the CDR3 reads TGTGCCAGCAGCGGACTCCAGGCAGGAAACACCATATATTTT. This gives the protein CASSGLQAGNTIYF.

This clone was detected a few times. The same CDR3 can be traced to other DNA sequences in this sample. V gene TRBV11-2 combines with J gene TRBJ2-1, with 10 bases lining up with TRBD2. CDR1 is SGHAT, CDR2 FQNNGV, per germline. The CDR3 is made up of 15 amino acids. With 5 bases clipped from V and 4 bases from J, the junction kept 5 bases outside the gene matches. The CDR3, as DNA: TGTGCCAGCAGCCTAGGACTAGCGGAATACAATGAGCAGTTCTTC. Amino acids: CASSLGLAEYNEQFF.

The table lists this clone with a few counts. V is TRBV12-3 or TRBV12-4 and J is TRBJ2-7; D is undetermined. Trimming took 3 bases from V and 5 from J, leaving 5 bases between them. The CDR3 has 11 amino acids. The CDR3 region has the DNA TGTGCCAGCAGTTTGAGAAACGAGCAGTACTTC. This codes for CASSLRNEQYF.

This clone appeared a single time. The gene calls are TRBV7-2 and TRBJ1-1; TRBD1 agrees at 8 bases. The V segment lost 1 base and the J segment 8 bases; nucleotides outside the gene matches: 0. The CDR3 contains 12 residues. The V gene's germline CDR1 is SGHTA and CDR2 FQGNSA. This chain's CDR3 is CASSLDRGEAFF. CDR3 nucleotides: TGTGCCAGCAGCTTAGACAGGGGGGAAGCTTTCTTT.

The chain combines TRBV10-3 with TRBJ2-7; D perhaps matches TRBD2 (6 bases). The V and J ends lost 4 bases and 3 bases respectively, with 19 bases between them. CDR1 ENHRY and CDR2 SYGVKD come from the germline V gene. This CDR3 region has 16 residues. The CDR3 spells CAISAGREMIYYEQYF. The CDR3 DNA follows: TGTGCCATCAGTGCGGGACGGGAGATGATATACTACGAGCAGTACTTC.